This T cell receptor beta chain was captured in a study of blood T cell repertoires in COVID-19. About the research overall: Acute and convalescent COVID-19 specimens originated in the United States, Italy and Spain. T cells, B-cell-depleted T cells, or PBMCs supplied cDNA or gDNA.

CDR1 and CDR2 (germline): SGHRS, YFSETQ. V was clipped by 5 bases and J by 5 bases, with 19 bases between them. The CDR3 contains 15 residues. Sequencing used immunoSEQ multiplex PCR; TCRdb keeps in-frame clones, though not all of them. The sample has tens of thousands of clones, 75% to 90% seen once. The chain carries TRBV5-1 and TRBJ2-5; possibly TRBD2 for D (7 bases). Sequencing was performed on peripheral blood. The receptor comes from a woman aged 80 or over with active or convalescent COVID-19. Here the CDR3 reads CASSILGGEYETQYF. As DNA, the CDR3 is TGCGCCAGCAGTATCCTAGGGGGGGAGTATGAGACCCAGTACTTC.